A selection of T cell receptor beta chains follows, all from one sample in a study of graft-versus-host responses after intestinal transplantation. Libraries were prepared by immunoSEQ multiplex PCR; TCRdb keeps only in-frame clonotypes and omits some of them. The sample includes 20,000 to 25,000 clones, approximately 95% of them seen just once. Sample: PBMCs, taken 156 days after intestinal transplant. The receptor source for this set is a human patient who received an intestinal transplant, so some T cells may come from the graft donor. The CDR3 runs from the conserved cysteine through the conserved F or W. Size values are once, few and many counts, or a class for expanded clones, and some rows have none.

abundance: .
v_gene: TRBV30
j_gene: TRBJ2-7
CDR3aa: CAWSDSLAGAFSEQYF

abundance: .
v_gene: TRBV7-9
j_gene: TRBJ2-7
CDR3aa: CASSLEAGGRHEQYF

abundance: .
v_gene: TRBV12-5
j_gene: TRBJ2-1
CDR3aa: CASGNMGWDGDEQFF

abundance: few
v_gene: TRBV27
j_gene: TRBJ2-2
CDR3aa: CASRQGPSPNTGELFF

abundance: .
v_gene: TRBV7-2
j_gene: TRBJ2-1
CDR3aa: CASSLWGYNEQFF

abundance: .
v_gene: TRBV7-2
j_gene: TRBJ2-2
CDR3aa: CASSRIPQGVMTGELFF

abundance: .
v_gene: TRBV4-2
j_gene: TRBJ1-6
CDR3aa: CASSQATENSPLHF

abundance: .
v_gene: TRBV27
j_gene: TRBJ1-1
CDR3aa: CASSLTGILLMNTEAFF

abundance: .
v_gene: TRBV9
j_gene: TRBJ2-1
CDR3aa: CASSAGYNEQFF

abundance: once
v_gene: TRBV5-8
j_gene: TRBJ2-3
CDR3aa: CASSLLVNTQYF

abundance: once
v_gene: TRBV7-9
j_gene: TRBJ1-2
CDR3aa: CASSLGLAEGYTF

abundance: .
v_gene: TRBV19
j_gene: TRBJ1-4
CDR3aa: CASSPLLRANEKLFF

abundance: .
v_gene: TRBV19
j_gene: TRBJ2-1
CDR3aa: CASTPTSGVEQFF

abundance: .
v_gene: TRBV29-1
j_gene: TRBJ1-5
CDR3aa: CSVAAAAGNQPQHF

abundance: .
v_gene: TRBV11-3
j_gene: TRBJ2-7
CDR3aa: CASSPAGRYEQYF

abundance: few
v_gene: TRBV5-1
j_gene: TRBJ1-4
CDR3aa: CASSLGTGTNEKLFF

abundance: .
v_gene: TRBV10-1
j_gene: TRBJ2-7
CDR3aa: CASSEGIAGDEQYF

abundance: once
v_gene: TRBV19
j_gene: TRBJ1-2
CDR3aa: CASRGTGTNYGYTF

abundance: .
v_gene: TRBV7-2
j_gene: TRBJ1-6
CDR3aa: CASGLVGDSPLHF

abundance: once
v_gene: TRBV11-3
j_gene: TRBJ1-2
CDR3aa: CASSPLPGTGIYGYTF

abundance: .
v_gene: TRBV2
j_gene: TRBJ1-1
CDR3aa: CASSGLQGNTEAFF

abundance: .
v_gene: TRBV11-2
j_gene: TRBJ2-7
CDR3aa: CASSLVAGLYEQYF

abundance: .
v_gene: TRBV4-1
j_gene: TRBJ2-1
CDR3aa: CASNTLAGVGEQFF

abundance: .
v_gene: TRBV2
j_gene: TRBJ1-1
CDR3aa: CASGGQGGWTEAFF

abundance: .
v_gene: TRBV6-1
j_gene: TRBJ2-1
CDR3aa: CASSEAYPGANEQFF

abundance: once
v_gene: TRBV5-4
j_gene: TRBJ1-6
CDR3aa: CASSWTGQGDDSPLHF

abundance: .
v_gene: TRBV18
j_gene: TRBJ2-1
CDR3aa: CASSLRGDGLNEQFF

abundance: .
v_gene: TRBV4-2
j_gene: TRBJ2-1
CDR3aa: CASSQEWGAYNEQFF

abundance: .
v_gene: TRBV2
j_gene: TRBJ2-1
CDR3aa: CASSTDEQFF

abundance: .
v_gene: TRBV28
j_gene: TRBJ2-1
CDR3aa: CASSPQGLRASPYNEQFF

abundance: .
v_gene: TRBV30
j_gene: TRBJ2-1
CDR3aa: CAWRKGLAGEDEQFF